This entry describes one T cell receptor (beta chain). This table comes from immunoSEQ multiplex PCR, and its TCRdb copy is limited to in-frame clones, with some not included. The data show 150,000 to 200,000 clones, with 91% seen just once and about 2% held by the top ten. This sample is drawn from a study of control samples from healthy donors and cancer patients. This CDR3 is 18 amino acids long. Germline V gene sequence: CDR1 SGHRS, CDR2 YFSETQ. J gave up 0 bases and V 3 bases, and 9 bases lay outside the gene matches. V gene TRBV5-1 combines with J gene TRBJ1-4, with TRBD1 matching over 9 bases. The material sequenced was blood. This sequence originates from a woman between 40 and 50 years old in good health. CDR3 nucleotides: TGCGCCAGCAGCTGGGGCCGGGACAGGGAAACAACTAATGAAAAACTGTTTTTT. This codes for CASSWGRDRETTNEKLFF.